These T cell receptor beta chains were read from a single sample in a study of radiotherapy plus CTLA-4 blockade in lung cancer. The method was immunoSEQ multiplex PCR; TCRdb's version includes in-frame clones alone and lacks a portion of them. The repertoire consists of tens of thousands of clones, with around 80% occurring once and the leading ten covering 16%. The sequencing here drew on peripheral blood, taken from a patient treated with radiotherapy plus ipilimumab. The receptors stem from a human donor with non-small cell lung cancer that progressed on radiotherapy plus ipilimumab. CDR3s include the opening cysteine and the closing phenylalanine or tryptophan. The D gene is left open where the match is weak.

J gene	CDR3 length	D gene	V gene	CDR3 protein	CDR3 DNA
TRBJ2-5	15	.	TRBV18	CASSPLTGVQETQYF	TGTGCCAGCTCACCCTTGACGGGAGTTCAAGAGACCCAGTACTTC
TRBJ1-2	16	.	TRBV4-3	CASSQDARERTYGYTF	TGCGCCAGCAGCCAAGATGCCAGGGAAAGGACTTATGGCTACACCTTC
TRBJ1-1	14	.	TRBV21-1	CASRFPTIRTEAFF	TGTGCCAGCAGATTCCCAACAATTCGCACTGAAGCTTTCTTT
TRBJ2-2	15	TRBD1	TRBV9	CASSATTGATGELFF	TGTGCCAGCAGCGCTACCACAGGGGCCACCGGGGAGCTGTTTTTT
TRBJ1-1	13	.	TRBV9	CASSSGMNTEAFF	TGTGCCAGCAGCTCAGGCATGAACACTGAAGCTTTCTTT
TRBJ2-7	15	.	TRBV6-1	CASSDRAGNTYEQYF	TGTGCCAGCAGTGATAGGGCGGGAAATACCTACGAGCAGTACTTC
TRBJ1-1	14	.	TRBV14	CASSNSGLPWEAFF	TGTGCCAGCAGCAATAGTGGACTGCCCTGGGAAGCTTTCTTT
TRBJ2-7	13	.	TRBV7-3	CASSPAWGDEQYF	TGTGCCAGCAGCCCAGCTTGGGGGGACGAGCAGTACTTC
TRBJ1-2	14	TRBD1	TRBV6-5	CASRDGTVSGGYTF	TGTGCCAGCAGGGATGGGACAGTCTCAGGTGGCTACACCTTC
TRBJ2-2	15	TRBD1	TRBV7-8	CASRRQGPNTGELFF	TGTGCCAGCAGGCGACAGGGGCCGAACACCGGGGAGCTGTTTTTT